The 14 T cell receptor beta chains presented below share a single source sample, sequenced in a study of neurological immune-mediated disorders. Each CDR3 protein gets one entry after TCRdb re-called the 5' RACE reads with MiXCR. The repertoire has 50,000 to 70,000 distinct CDR3 sequences, 2.5% of them found once; the top ten carry about 2.9%. What was sequenced was PBMCs. The receptors shown here come from a man between 50 and 59 years old with multiple sclerosis.

This clonotype was detected many times. J is TRBJ2-1 and V is TRBV3-1, with TRBD1 identical over 10 bases. This CDR3 spans 14 amino acids. CDR1 is LGHDT, CDR2 YNNKEL, per germline (reference sequence). The junction had 6 bases not matched to a gene; V was cut back by 9 bases and J by 4 bases. CDR3 in DNA: TGTGCCAGTCAACCGGGACAGGGGTACAATGAGCAGTTCTTC. This translates into CASQPGQGYNEQFF.

Details on this clonotype: One junction end does not reproduce the germline sequence, and a read error may be involved. The rearrangement uses TRBV10-3 and TRBJ1-5, with D maybe TRBD1 (5 bases). The CDR3 runs 14 residues. Germline-derived CDR1 and CDR2 are ENHRY and SYGVKD. CDR3 bases: TGTGCCATCAGTACAGACTGGGGCACTAAGACCCAGAATTTT. As protein: CAISTDWGTKTQNF.

This clonotype was seen many times. The V gene is TRBV5-1, the J gene TRBJ1-1, with a tentative D call TRBD1 (6 bases). The CDR3 sequence is 15 residues long. Looked up from germline, CDR1 is SGHRS and CDR2 is YFSETQ. V lost 1 base and J 3 bases, leaving 13 bases between the germline ends. CDR3 sequence: CASSLSWGADTEAFF. CDR3 DNA: TGCGCCAGCAGCTTGTCCTGGGGGGCCGACACTGAAGCTTTCTTT.

This clonotype was observed a few times. This clone may be a read error of a much larger clone one base away. This is likely a read error, given that the CDR3 carries no conserved phenylalanine or tryptophan at its end. This chain uses TRBV29-1 with TRBJ1-2; 7 nucleotides match TRBD1. Germline V lookup: CDR1 SQVTM, CDR2 ANQGSEA. V shed 5 bases, J shed 2 bases, and the junction held 8 bases outside the gene matches. The CDR3 totals 14 residues. As DNA, the CDR3 is TGCAGCGTTTCCGGGACAGAAATAAACTATGGCTACACCTGC. Protein product: CSVSGTEINYGYTC.

This clonotype was observed many times. V is TRBV20-1 and J is TRBJ2-7, with D possibly matching TRBD1 (6 bases). Germline V gene lookup returns CDR1 DFQATT and CDR2 SNEGSKA (reference sequence). The CDR3 extends over 12 amino acids. The V gene lost 4 bases and the J gene lost 4 bases, with 11 bases spanning the gap. CDR3 residues: CSATRDTYEQYF. The DNA for the CDR3 is TGCAGTGCTACCCGGGACACTTACGAGCAGTACTTC.

This clonotype occurred many times. This chain joins TRBV7-2 and TRBJ2-1; 7 nucleotides line up with TRBD2. With 1 base clipped from V and 6 bases from J, the junction kept 9 bases outside the gene matches. Looked up from germline, CDR1 is SGHTA and CDR2 is FQGNSA. CDR3 length: 16 residues. The CDR3 DNA reads as TGTGCCAGCAGCTTAGGGCCGGGGGGTTTATCCAATGAGCAGTTCTTC. Amino acid sequence: CASSLGPGGLSNEQFF. Together with reference TRBV7-2 and TRBJ2-1, the CDR3 gives the full variable domain: GAGVSQSPSNKVTEKGKDVELRCDPISGHTALYWYRQSLGQGLEFLIYFQGNSAPDKSGLPSDRFSAERTGGSVSTLTIQRTQQEDSAVYLCASSLGPGGLSNEQFFGPGTRLTVL.

This clonotype was found many times. The chain recombines TRBV5-1 with TRBJ1-1; 8 bases agree with TRBD1. The junction had 7 bases not matched to a gene; V was cut back by 4 bases and J by 2 bases. The CDR3 spans 15 residues. CDR1 is SGHRS and CDR2 is YFSETQ in the germline V gene. CDR3 bases: TGCGCCAGCAGCAGTATGTCAGGGGGCAACACTGAAGCTTTCTTT. Its translation: CASSSMSGGNTEAFF.

This clonotype came up many times. This chain uses TRBV5-1 with TRBJ2-7; 11 bases match TRBD1. The CDR3 is 14 residues long. CDR1 and CDR2 (germline): SGHRS, YFSETQ. V gave up 4 bases and J gave up 3 bases; unmatched junction bases: 3. The CDR3 protein is CASSVGTGGYEQYF. The CDR3 DNA sequence: TGCGCCAGCAGCGTCGGGACAGGGGGCTACGAGCAGTACTTC. The full variable domain, with the rest looked up from reference TRBV5-1 and TRBJ2-7, is KAGVTQTPRYLIKTRGQQVTLSCSPISGHRSVSWYQQTPGQGLQFLFEYFSETQRNKGNFPGRFSGRQFSNSRSEMNVSTLELGDSALYLCASSVGTGGYEQYFGPGTRLTVT.

This clonotype has at least ten counts. The J gene is TRBJ1-6, the V gene TRBV7-2, with D unclear. The CDR3 spans 15 residues. Trimming cost V 2 bases and J 0 bases, with 5 bases left between them. Germline V lookup: CDR1 SGHTA, CDR2 FQGNSA. Here the CDR3 reads CASSLYGSYNSPLHF. The CDR3 DNA reads as TGTGCCAGCAGCTTATACGGCTCCTATAATTCACCCCTCCACTTT.

Many counts were recorded for this clonotype. The rearrangement uses TRBV5-1 and TRBJ2-3; TRBD1 aligns across 9 bases. This CDR3 region has 15 residues. Germline CDR1 reads SGHRS; CDR2 reads YFSETQ. Trimming cost V 0 bases and J 6 bases; bases outside gene matches: 5. CDR3: CASSLDGQGSDTQYF. The DNA for the CDR3 is TGCGCCAGCAGCTTGGATGGACAGGGGTCGGATACGCAGTATTTT.

This clonotype was recorded many times. This chain links TRBV5-1 with TRBJ2-6; no clear D. Germline V gives CDR1 SGHRS, CDR2 YFSETQ. V was cut by 1 base and J by 2 bases, with 7 bases left in between. There are 15 residues in the CDR3. CDR3 coding DNA: TGCGCCAGCAGCTTGAAGTTGCCTGGGGCCAACGTCCTGACTTTC. Its protein product is CASSLKLPGANVLTF. The full variable domain, with the rest looked up from reference TRBV5-1 and TRBJ2-6, is KAGVTQTPRYLIKTRGQQVTLSCSPISGHRSVSWYQQTPGQGLQFLFEYFSETQRNKGNFPGRFSGRQFSNSRSEMNVSTLELGDSALYLCASSLKLPGANVLTFGAGSRLTVL.

With regard to this clonotype: This may arise from a read error, as a much more abundant clone is one base away. V is TRBV7-6 and J is TRBJ1-1; tentative D call: TRBD1 (6 bases). The germline V gene has CDR1 SGHVS and CDR2 FNYEAQ. The CDR3 extends over 15 amino acids. Trimming stripped 4 bases from V and 1 base from J, with 13 bases between. The CDR3 reads CASSSRDIQNTEAFF. As DNA, the CDR3 is TGTGCCAGCAGCTCCAGGGACATTCAGAACACTGAAGCTTTCTTT.

In this sample, this clonotype turned up many times. The chain recombines TRBV3-2 with TRBJ2-7; the D call in the table, TRBD1, was not verified against the DNA. TRBV3-2 is recorded as a pseudogene. The CDR3 is made up of 14 amino acids. CDR3 DNA: TGTGCCAGCAGCCAGGGACAGGGGGAACACGAGCAGTACTTC. Residues: CASSQGQGEHEQYF.

A note on this clonotype: This may arise from a read error, as a much more abundant clone is one base away. This rearrangement joins TRBV7-2 to TRBJ2-7; 7 positions match TRBD2. V lost 5 bases to trimming and J lost 0 bases; unmatched junction nucleotides: 7. The CDR3 extends over 15 amino acids. Germline values: CDR1 SGHTA, CDR2 FQGNSA. The CDR3 DNA reads TGTACCAGCAGCCTCAAGGGCGGGAGCTCCTACGAGCAGTACTTC. Translating gives CTSSLKGGSSYEQYF.